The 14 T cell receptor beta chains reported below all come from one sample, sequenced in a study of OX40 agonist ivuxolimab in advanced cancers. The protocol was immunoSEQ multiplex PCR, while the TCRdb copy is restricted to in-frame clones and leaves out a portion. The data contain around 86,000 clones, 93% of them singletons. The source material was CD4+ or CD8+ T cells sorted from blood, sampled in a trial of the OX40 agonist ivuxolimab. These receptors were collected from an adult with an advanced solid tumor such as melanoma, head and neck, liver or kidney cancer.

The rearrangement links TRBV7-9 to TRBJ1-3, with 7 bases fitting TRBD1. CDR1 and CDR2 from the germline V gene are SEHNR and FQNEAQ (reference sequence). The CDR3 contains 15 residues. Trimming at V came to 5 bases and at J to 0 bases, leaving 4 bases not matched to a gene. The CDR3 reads CASSRTGDSGNTIYF. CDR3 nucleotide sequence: TGTGCCAGCAGCCGGACAGGAGACTCTGGAAACACCATATATTTT.

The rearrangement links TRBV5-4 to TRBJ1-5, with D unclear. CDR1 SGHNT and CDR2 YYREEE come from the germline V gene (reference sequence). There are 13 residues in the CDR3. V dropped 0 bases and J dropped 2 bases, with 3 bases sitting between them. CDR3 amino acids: CASSLAGNQPQHF. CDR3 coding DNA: TGTGCCAGCAGCTTGGCCGGCAATCAGCCCCAGCATTTT. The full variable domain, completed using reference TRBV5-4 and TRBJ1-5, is ETGVTQSPTHLIKTRGQQVTLRCSSQSGHNTVSWYQQALGQGPQFIFQYYREEENGRGNFPPRFSGLQFPNYSSELNVNALELDDSALYLCASSLAGNQPQHFGDGTRLSIL.

Written as DNA, the CDR3 is TGTGCCAGCAGTTACTCGGTTGGCTACACCTTC. This codes for CASSYSVGYTF. This chain uses TRBV6-5 with TRBJ1-2; no reliable D call. Germline V lookup: CDR1 MNHEY, CDR2 SVGAGI. V dropped 0 bases and J dropped 7 bases, with 3 bases sitting between them. The CDR3 runs 11 residues.

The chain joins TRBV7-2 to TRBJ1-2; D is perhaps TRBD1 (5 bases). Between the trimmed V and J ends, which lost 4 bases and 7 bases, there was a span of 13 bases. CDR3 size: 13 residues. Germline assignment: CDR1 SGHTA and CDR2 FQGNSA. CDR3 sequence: CASSSPGKAGYTF. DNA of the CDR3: TGTGCCAGCAGCTCCCCAGGGAAAGCTGGCTACACCTTC.

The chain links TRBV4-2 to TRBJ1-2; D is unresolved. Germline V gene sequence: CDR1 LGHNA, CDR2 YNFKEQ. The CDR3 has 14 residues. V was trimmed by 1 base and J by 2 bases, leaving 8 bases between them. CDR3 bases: TGTGCCAGCAGCCAAGGGGGAGGGAACTATGGCTACACCTTC. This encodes CASSQGGGNYGYTF.

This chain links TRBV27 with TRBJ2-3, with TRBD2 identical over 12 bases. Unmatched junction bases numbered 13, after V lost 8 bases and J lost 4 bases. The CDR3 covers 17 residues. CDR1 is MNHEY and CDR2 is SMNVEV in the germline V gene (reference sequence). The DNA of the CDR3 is TGTGCCAGCCAGACTAGCGGGAGTGTCTTTTATGCAGATACGCAGTATTTT. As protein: CASQTSGSVFYADTQYF.

This CDR3 is CASSLAVQGFTEAFF. CDR3 DNA sequence: TGTGCCAGCAGCCTTGCCGTTCAGGGGTTCACTGAAGCTTTCTTT. V and J are TRBV5-5 and TRBJ1-1, with a tentative D call TRBD1 (6 bases). Trimming took off 4 bases at V and 4 bases at J, with 17 bases between the two ends. CDR1 is SGHKS and CDR2 is YYEKEE in the germline V gene (reference sequence). The CDR3 contains 15 residues.

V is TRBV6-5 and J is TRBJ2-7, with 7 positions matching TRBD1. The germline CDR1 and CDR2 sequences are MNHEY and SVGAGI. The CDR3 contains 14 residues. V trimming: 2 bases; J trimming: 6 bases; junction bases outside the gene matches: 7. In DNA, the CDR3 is TGTGCCAGCAGTTACGATTCACAGGGGAGCGAGCAGTACTTC. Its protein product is CASSYDSQGSEQYF.

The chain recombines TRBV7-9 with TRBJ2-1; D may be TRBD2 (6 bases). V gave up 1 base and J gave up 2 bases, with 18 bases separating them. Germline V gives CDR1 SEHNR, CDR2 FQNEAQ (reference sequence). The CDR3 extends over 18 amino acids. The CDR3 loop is CASSLVGGFLGAYNEQFF. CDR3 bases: TGTGCCAGCAGCTTAGTCGGGGGTTTCCTAGGAGCCTACAATGAGCAGTTCTTC.

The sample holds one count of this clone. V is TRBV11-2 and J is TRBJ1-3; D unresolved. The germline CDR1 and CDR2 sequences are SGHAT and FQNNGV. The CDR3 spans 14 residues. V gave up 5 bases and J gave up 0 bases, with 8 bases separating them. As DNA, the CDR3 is TGTGCCAGCAGCCAACAGTTCTCTGGAAACACCATATATTTT. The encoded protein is CASSQQFSGNTIYF.

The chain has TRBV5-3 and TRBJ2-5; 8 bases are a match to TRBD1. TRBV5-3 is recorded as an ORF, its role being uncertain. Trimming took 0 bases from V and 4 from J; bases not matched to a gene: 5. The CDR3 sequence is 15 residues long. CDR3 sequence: CARSLGQGTVETQYF. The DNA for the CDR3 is TGTGCCAGAAGCTTGGGACAGGGGACCGTAGAGACCCAGTACTTC.

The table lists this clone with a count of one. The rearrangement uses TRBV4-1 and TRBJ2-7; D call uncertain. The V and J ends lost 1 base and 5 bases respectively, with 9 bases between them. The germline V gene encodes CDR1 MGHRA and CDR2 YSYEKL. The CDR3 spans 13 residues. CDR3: CASSQVVGDEQYF. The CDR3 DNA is TGCGCCAGCAGCCAAGTGGTTGGCGACGAGCAGTACTTC.

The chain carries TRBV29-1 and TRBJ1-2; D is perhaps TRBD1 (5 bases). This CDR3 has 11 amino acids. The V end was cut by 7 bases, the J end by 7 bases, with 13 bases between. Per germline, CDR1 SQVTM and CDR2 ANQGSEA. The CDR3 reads CSAPERGGYTF. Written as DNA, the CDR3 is TGCAGCGCCCCGGAGAGGGGTGGCTACACCTTC.

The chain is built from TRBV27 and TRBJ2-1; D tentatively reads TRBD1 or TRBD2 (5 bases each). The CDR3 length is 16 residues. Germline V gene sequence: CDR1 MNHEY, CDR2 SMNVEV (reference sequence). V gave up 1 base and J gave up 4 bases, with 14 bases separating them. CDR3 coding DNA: TGTGCCAGCAGTTTATTGGGGACGCTATCATACAATGAGCAGTTCTTC. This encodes CASSLLGTLSYNEQFF.